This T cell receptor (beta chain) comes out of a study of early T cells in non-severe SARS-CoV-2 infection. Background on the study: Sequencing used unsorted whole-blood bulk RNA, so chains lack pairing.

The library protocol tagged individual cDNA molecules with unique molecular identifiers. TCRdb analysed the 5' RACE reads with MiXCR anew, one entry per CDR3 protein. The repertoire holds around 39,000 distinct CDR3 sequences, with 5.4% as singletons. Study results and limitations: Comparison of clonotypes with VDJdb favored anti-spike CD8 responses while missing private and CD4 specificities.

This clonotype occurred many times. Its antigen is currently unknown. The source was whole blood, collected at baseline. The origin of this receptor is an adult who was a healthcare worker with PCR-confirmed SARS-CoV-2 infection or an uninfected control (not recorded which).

The CDR3 reads CASSDSGRDNSPLHF. The CDR3, as DNA: TGTGCCAGCAGTGACAGTGGCAGGGACAATTCACCCCTCCACTTT. The J gene is TRBJ1-6, the V gene TRBV27; D may be TRBD1 (5 bases). The CDR3 contains 15 residues. In germline, CDR1 is MNHEY, CDR2 SMNVEV (reference sequence). V was cut by 5 bases and J by 7 bases, with 15 bases left in between.